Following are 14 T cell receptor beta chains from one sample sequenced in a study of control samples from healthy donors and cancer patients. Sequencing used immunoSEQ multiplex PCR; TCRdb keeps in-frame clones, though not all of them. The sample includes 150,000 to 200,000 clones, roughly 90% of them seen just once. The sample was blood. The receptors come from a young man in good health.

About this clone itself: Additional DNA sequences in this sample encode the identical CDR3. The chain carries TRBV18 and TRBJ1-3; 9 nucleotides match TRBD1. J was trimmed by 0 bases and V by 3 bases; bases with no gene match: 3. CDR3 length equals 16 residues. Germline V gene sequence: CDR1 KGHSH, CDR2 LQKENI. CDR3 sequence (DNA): TGTGCCAGCTCACCCGGGACAGGGAGCTCTGGAAACACCATATATTTT. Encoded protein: CASSPGTGSSGNTIYF. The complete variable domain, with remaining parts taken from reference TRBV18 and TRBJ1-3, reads NAGVMQNPRHLVRRRGQEARLRCSPMKGHSHVYWYRQLPEEGLKFMVYLQKENIIDESGMPKERFSAEFPKEGPSILRIQQVVRGDSAAYFCASSPGTGSSGNTIYFGEGSWLTVV.

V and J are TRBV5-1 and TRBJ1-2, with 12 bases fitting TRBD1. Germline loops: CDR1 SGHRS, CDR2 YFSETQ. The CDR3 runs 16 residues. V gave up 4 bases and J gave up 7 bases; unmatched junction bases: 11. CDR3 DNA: TGCGCCAGCAGCGAGGGACAGGGGGCCAGAGGTTTTGGCTACACCTTC. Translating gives CASSEGQGARGFGYTF.

This CDR3 reads CASTPYSNQPQHF. DNA for the CDR3: TGTGCCAGTACCCCCTATAGCAATCAGCCCCAGCATTTT. The J gene is TRBJ1-5, the V gene TRBV19; D gene ambiguous. Per the germline V gene, CDR1 is LNHDA and CDR2 is SQIVND (reference sequence). V lost 7 bases and J 0 bases, leaving 7 bases between the germline ends. The CDR3 has 13 residues.

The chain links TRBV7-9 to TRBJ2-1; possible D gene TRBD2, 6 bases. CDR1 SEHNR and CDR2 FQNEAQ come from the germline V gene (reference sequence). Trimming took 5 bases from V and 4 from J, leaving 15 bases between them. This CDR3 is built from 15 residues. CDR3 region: CASSPPGVGYNEQFF. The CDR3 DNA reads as TGTGCCAGCAGCCCCCCGGGAGTGGGGTACAATGAGCAGTTCTTC.

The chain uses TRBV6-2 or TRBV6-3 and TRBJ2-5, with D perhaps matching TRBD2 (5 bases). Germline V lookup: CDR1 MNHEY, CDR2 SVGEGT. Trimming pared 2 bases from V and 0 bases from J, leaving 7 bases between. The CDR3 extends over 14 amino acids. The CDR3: CASSYGGYQETQYF. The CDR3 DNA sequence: TGTGCCAGCAGTTACGGCGGGTACCAAGAGACCCAGTACTTC.

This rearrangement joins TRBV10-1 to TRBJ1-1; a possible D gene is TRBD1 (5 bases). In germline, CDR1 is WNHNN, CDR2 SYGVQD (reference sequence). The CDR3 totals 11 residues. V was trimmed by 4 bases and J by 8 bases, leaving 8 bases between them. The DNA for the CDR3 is TGCGCCAGCAGTGGAGGGGCCGAAGCTTTCTTT. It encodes CASSGGAEAFF.

The CDR3 nucleotides read TGTGCCAGCTCACGACAGGATACGAACACTGAAGCTTTCTTT. Translating it yields CASSRQDTNTEAFF. This sequence joins TRBV18 and TRBJ1-1; possibly TRBD1 for D (6 bases). Trimming removed 4 bases from V and 1 base from J, with 10 bases in between. Germline V gene lookup returns CDR1 KGHSH and CDR2 LQKENI. The CDR3 is made up of 14 amino acids. Supplemented by reference TRBV18 and TRBJ1-1, the full variable domain reads NAGVMQNPRHLVRRRGQEARLRCSPMKGHSHVYWYRQLPEEGLKFMVYLQKENIIDESGMPKERFSAEFPKEGPSILRIQQVVRGDSAAYFCASSRQDTNTEAFFGQGTRLTVV.

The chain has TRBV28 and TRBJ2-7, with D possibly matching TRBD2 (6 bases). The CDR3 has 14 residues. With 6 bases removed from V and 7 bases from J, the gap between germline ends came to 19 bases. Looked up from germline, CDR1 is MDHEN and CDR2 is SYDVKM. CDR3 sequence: CASSSGPFPTEQYF. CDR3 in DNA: TGTGCCAGCAGCAGCGGGCCTTTCCCTACGGAGCAGTACTTC.

The CDR3 protein is CASGGRRTDTQYF. The CDR3 bases are TGTGCCAGCGGCGGGAGAAGGACAGATACGCAGTATTTT. The chain uses TRBV7-2 and TRBJ2-3; 7 positions agree with TRBD2. The junction had 5 bases not matched to a gene; V was cut back by 8 bases and J by 3 bases. This CDR3 is 13 amino acids long. CDR1 and CDR2 from the germline V gene are SGHTA and FQGNSA. Full variable domain (remainder filled in from reference TRBV7-2 and TRBJ2-3): GAGVSQSPSNKVTEKGKDVELRCDPISGHTALYWYRQSLGQGLEFLIYFQGNSAPDKSGLPSDRFSAERTGGSVSTLTIQRTQQEDSAVYLCASGGRRTDTQYFGPGTRLTVL.

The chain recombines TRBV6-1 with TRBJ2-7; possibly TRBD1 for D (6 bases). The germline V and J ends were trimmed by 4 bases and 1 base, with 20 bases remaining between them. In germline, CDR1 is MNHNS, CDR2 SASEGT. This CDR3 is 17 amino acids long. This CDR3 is CASSVGVFGDRSYEQYF. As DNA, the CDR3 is TGTGCCAGCAGTGTAGGAGTCTTCGGAGACAGGTCCTACGAGCAGTACTTC.

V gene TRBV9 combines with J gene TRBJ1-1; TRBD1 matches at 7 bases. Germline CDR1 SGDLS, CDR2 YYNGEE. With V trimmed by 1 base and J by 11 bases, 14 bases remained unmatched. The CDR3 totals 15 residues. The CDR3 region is CASSVNSAGTGAAFF. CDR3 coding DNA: TGTGCCAGCAGCGTAAATTCGGCAGGAACAGGGGCGGCTTTCTTT.

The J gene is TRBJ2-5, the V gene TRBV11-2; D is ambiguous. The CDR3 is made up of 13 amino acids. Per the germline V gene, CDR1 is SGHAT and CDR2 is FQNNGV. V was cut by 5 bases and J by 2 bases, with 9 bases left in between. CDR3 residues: CASSLWAQETQYF. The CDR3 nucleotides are TGTGCCAGCAGCCTGTGGGCTCAAGAGACCCAGTACTTC.

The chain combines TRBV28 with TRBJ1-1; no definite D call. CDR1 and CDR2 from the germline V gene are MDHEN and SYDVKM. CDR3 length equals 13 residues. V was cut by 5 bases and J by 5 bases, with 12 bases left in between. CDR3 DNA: TGTGCCAGCAGTCCCTTCGCACAGACTGAAGCTTTCTTT. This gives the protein CASSPFAQTEAFF.

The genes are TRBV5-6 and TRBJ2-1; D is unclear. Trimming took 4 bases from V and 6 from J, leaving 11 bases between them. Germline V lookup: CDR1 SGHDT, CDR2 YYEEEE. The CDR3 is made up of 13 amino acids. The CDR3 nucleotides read TGTGCCAGCAGCCAACCGTCGGGCAATGAGCAGTTCTTC. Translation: CASSQPSGNEQFF.